The 20 T cell receptor beta chains reported below all come from one sample, sequenced in a study of spatial heterogeneity in lung cancer. TCRdb fed the 5' RACE reads into MiXCR, producing one record per CDR3 protein. The repertoire holds about 82,000 distinct CDR3 sequences, with roughly 12% as singletons. Time point described: sample taken at primary tumor resection. Whole RNA came from tumor, nontumor lung or frozen PBMC and was sequenced without being sorted. The input for sequencing was PBMCs, taken at surgery. These receptors originate from a male donor with early-stage non-small cell lung cancer.

The chain links TRBV7-9 to TRBJ1-3; unclear D gene. The CDR3 extends over 14 amino acids. CDR1 is SEHNR and CDR2 is FQNEAQ in the germline V gene (reference sequence). V shed 4 bases and J shed 4 bases, with 11 bases lying between them. CDR3 residues: CASSWPRSGNTIYF. CDR3 nucleotides: TGTGCCAGCAGCTGGCCGAGGTCGGGAAACACCATATATTTT.

Only a few counts were recorded for this clonotype. This chain uses TRBV19 with TRBJ2-2; perhaps TRBD1 as D (6 bases). The V end was cut by 6 bases, the J end by 5 bases, with 22 bases between. The CDR3 length is 17 residues. Germline V gene data show CDR1 as LNHDA and CDR2 as SQIVND (reference sequence). The CDR3 DNA reads as TGTGCCAGTAGGAACCCGGACAGTACGCCTGGGACCGGGGAGCTGTTTTTT. Translation gives CASRNPDSTPGTGELFF. Variable domain in full (rest from reference TRBV19 and TRBJ2-2): DGGITQSPKYLFRKEGQNVTLSCEQNLNHDAMYWYRQDPGQGLRLIYYSQIVNDFQKGDIAEGYSVSREKKESFPLTVTSAQKNPTAFYLCASRNPDSTPGTGELFFGEGSRLTVL.

This clonotype has more than one count but fewer than ten. CDR3 sequence: CASSPIGSDEQFF. CDR3 in DNA: TGTGCCAGCTCACCAATCGGGAGCGATGAGCAGTTCTTC. The rearrangement uses TRBV18 and TRBJ2-1; D possibly corresponds to TRBD2 (6 bases). The CDR3 has 13 residues. Germline-derived CDR1 and CDR2 are KGHSH and LQKENI. Between the trimmed V and J ends, which lost 2 bases and 8 bases, there was a span of 10 bases.

This clonotype was detected only once. The CDR3, as DNA: TGTGCCAGCAGTGAAGTCCTCTACAATGAGCAGTTCTTC. Amino acid sequence: CASSEVLYNEQFF. This chain joins TRBV6-1 and TRBJ2-1, with unresolved D. Germline CDR1 and CDR2: MNHNS and SASEGT. V lost 1 base to trimming and J lost 3 bases, with 4 bases between them. The CDR3 runs 13 residues.

This clonotype was observed a few times. The gene calls are TRBV10-3 and TRBJ2-3; 7 positions agree with TRBD1. Germline V gene data show CDR1 as ENHRY and CDR2 as SYGVKD. The CDR3 has 14 amino acids. Trimming at V came to 5 bases and at J to 2 bases, leaving 4 bases not matched to a gene. CDR3 in amino acids: CAISSGQTTDTQYF. CDR3 DNA: TGTGCCATCAGTTCGGGACAGACCACAGATACGCAGTATTTT.

The V and J genes are TRBV2 and TRBJ2-7; 7 bases map to TRBD1. V lost 7 bases and J lost 4; bases outside the gene matches: 7. CDR3 size: 13 residues. Germline lookup yields CDR1 SNHLY and CDR2 FYNNEI. The chain's CDR3 is CASKRDSNYEQYF. CDR3 DNA sequence: TGTGCCAGCAAAAGGGACAGTAATTACGAGCAGTACTTC.

This chain connects TRBV10-3 to TRBJ2-5; D is ambiguous. Germline lookup yields CDR1 ENHRY and CDR2 SYGVKD. The CDR3 runs 12 residues. Trimming left V 3 bases short and J 5 bases short, with 7 bases between. CDR3 sequence reads: CAISEDWETQYF. CDR3 nucleotide sequence: TGTGCCATCAGTGAAGACTGGGAGACCCAGTACTTC.

This clonotype was recorded a few times. The chain couples TRBV19 to TRBJ2-5, with a tentative D call TRBD1 (7 bases). V lost 5 bases and J lost 3, with 13 bases in between. Germline values: CDR1 LNHDA, CDR2 SQIVND (reference sequence). The CDR3 length is 14 residues. In DNA form, the CDR3 reads TGTGCCAGTAGTGGGCAGGGGGGAAAAGAGACCCAGTACTTC. The encoded protein is CASSGQGGKETQYF.

This clonotype appeared a few times. The V gene is TRBV5-1, the J gene TRBJ2-3; D not resolved. Germline V gives CDR1 SGHRS, CDR2 YFSETQ. The CDR3 covers 16 residues. The ends were cut back, 1 base at V and 1 base at J, with 13 bases in the middle. The CDR3 protein is CASSLQGSDGTDTQYF. The CDR3 nucleotides read TGCGCCAGCAGCTTGCAAGGGTCGGATGGCACAGATACGCAGTATTTT.

The J gene is TRBJ1-2, the V gene TRBV5-4, with D possibly matching TRBD1 (5 bases). Trimming took 5 bases from V and 1 from J, leaving 24 bases between them. The CDR3 consists of 18 residues. Germline V lookup: CDR1 SGHNT, CDR2 YYREEE (reference sequence). CDR3 nucleotides: TGTGCCAGCAGTCTAAAGGGGATGGGATTCCTCGTTAACTATGGCTACACCTTC. Translation gives CASSLKGMGFLVNYGYTF. Full variable domain (outside the CDR3, taken from reference TRBV5-4 and TRBJ1-2): ETGVTQSPTHLIKTRGQQVTLRCSSQSGHNTVSWYQQALGQGPQFIFQYYREEENGRGNFPPRFSGLQFPNYSSELNVNALELDDSALYLCASSLKGMGFLVNYGYTFGSGTRLTVV.

This clonotype was detected a few times. The chain carries TRBV20-1 and TRBJ2-3; tentative D call: TRBD2 (5 bases). The V gene lost 3 bases and the J gene lost 2 bases, with 9 bases spanning the gap. This CDR3 is 13 amino acids long. Per germline, CDR1 DFQATT and CDR2 SNEGSKA (reference sequence). The CDR3 spells CSASRGPTDTQYF. The CDR3 DNA is TGCAGTGCTAGCCGGGGTCCCACAGATACGCAGTATTTT.

This clonotype has a handful of counts. The chain couples TRBV18 to TRBJ2-3; D tentatively reads TRBD1 or TRBD2 (6 bases each). With 2 bases removed from V and 6 bases from J, the gap between germline ends came to 15 bases. The germline CDR1 and CDR2 sequences are KGHSH and LQKENI. This CDR3 contains 15 residues. This CDR3 is CASSPSNLGGDTQYF. The CDR3 DNA is TGTGCCAGCTCACCATCGAATCTGGGGGGCGATACGCAGTATTTT.

This clonotype was observed a handful of times. The chain has TRBV19 and TRBJ1-4; 7 bases map to TRBD1. J was trimmed by 6 bases and V by 3 bases; bases with no gene match: 4. The CDR3 is 14 residues long. Looked up from germline, CDR1 is LNHDA and CDR2 is SQIVND (reference sequence). The CDR3 DNA reads TGTGCCAGTAGTATTGGGGACAGCTATGAAAAACTGTTTTTT. It is translated as CASSIGDSYEKLFF.

CDR3 amino acids: CASSTTVASEQYF. As DNA, the CDR3 is TGTGCCAGTAGTACCACGGTCGCCTCCGAGCAGTACTTC. The chain couples TRBV19 to TRBJ2-7; D not resolved. The V end lost 4 bases, the J end lost 6 bases, and 13 bases lay between the germline ends. Germline V CDR1 and CDR2: LNHDA, SQIVND (reference sequence). The CDR3 length is 13 residues.

The rearrangement links TRBV12-3 or TRBV12-4 to TRBJ1-6, with D perhaps TRBD1 (6 bases). The CDR3 has 13 residues. V was cut by 1 base and J by 8 bases, with 6 bases left in between. DNA of the CDR3: TGTGCCAGCAGTTTAGACAGGGATTCACCCCTCCACTTT. Translation gives CASSLDRDSPLHF.

This clonotype was observed a handful of times. The V and J genes are TRBV5-1 and TRBJ2-5, with D unresolved. V was cut by 7 bases and J by 3 bases, with 10 bases left in between. This CDR3 spans 12 amino acids. Germline V lookup: CDR1 SGHRS, CDR2 YFSETQ. CDR3 DNA sequence: TGCGCCAGCTCGGACGGAGAAGAGACCCAGTACTTC. This encodes CASSDGEETQYF.

This clonotype was found a few times. The CDR3: CASSGEGQGGSDIQYF. CDR3 in DNA: TGTGCCAGCAGCGGAGAGGGACAGGGTGGATCAGACATTCAGTACTTC. V and J are TRBV3-1 and TRBJ2-4; TRBD1 matches 9 bases. The CDR3 length is 16 residues. The germline gives CDR1 LGHDT, CDR2 YNNKEL (reference sequence). With V trimmed by 5 bases and J by 8 bases, 13 bases remained unmatched.

This clonotype was counted between two and nine times. The rearrangement joins TRBV7-9 to TRBJ2-3; TRBD2 is a possible D gene (7 bases). This CDR3 spans 16 amino acids. The germline V gene has CDR1 SEHNR and CDR2 FQNEAQ (reference sequence). The V end lost 4 bases, the J end lost 5 bases, and 19 bases lay between the germline ends. The CDR3 protein is CASSSPQGGGIDTQYF. DNA for the CDR3: TGTGCCAGCAGCTCCCCCCAAGGGGGGGGAATAGATACGCAGTATTTT. The whole variable domain, filled in from reference TRBV7-9 and TRBJ2-3, reads DTGVSQNPRHKITKRGQNVTFRCDPISEHNRLYWYRQTLGQGPEFLTYFQNEAQLEKSRLLSDRFSAERPKGSFSTLEIQRTEQGDSAMYLCASSSPQGGGIDTQYFGPGTRLTVL.

This clonotype was seen a few times. V usage is TRBV5-1 and J usage is TRBJ2-7; 8 bases are shared with TRBD1. CDR3 size: 15 residues. Germline V CDR1 and CDR2: SGHRS, YFSETQ. V shed 0 bases and J 2 bases; nucleotides not matched to a gene: 4. The CDR3 region has the DNA TGCGCCAGCAGCTTGGGGACAGGGAATCCCTACGAGCAGTACTTC. Translation: CASSLGTGNPYEQYF. Based on the CDR3 plus reference TRBV5-1 and TRBJ2-7, the full variable domain is KAGVTQTPRYLIKTRGQQVTLSCSPISGHRSVSWYQQTPGQGLQFLFEYFSETQRNKGNFPGRFSGRQFSNSRSEMNVSTLELGDSALYLCASSLGTGNPYEQYFGPGTRLTVT.

This clonotype was detected only a few times. The rearrangement uses TRBV11-1 and TRBJ2-2; 8 positions match TRBD1. Germline values: CDR1 SGHAT, CDR2 FQDESV (reference sequence). J gave up 6 bases and V 10 bases, and 10 bases lay outside the gene matches. The CDR3 has 14 residues. The CDR3 here is CAIRGQGESGELFF. Here the CDR3 DNA reads TGTGCCATCCGAGGACAGGGAGAGTCCGGGGAGCTGTTTTTT.